A selection of T cell receptor beta chains follows, all from one sample in a study of T cells in Graves' hyperthyroidism and ophthalmopathy. TCRdb recomputed calls from the multiplex PCR reads with MiXCR, one row per CDR3 protein. The profile shows about 98,000 distinct CDR3 sequences, around 37% of them singletons. Specimen: peripheral blood or thyroid tissue (not recorded which). The origin of the receptors is a woman in her thirties with Graves' hyperthyroidism. Both conserved end residues are part of each CDR3. The order of the fields is clone size, V gene, J gene, D gene, CDR3 DNA, CDR3 protein. D genes are given only for firm matches. Some rows have no size entry. The others give once, few or many, or a class for an expanded clone.

>-|TRBV11-2|TRBJ1-1|-
TGTGCCAGCAGCTTTTCAAGGCAGACTGAAGCTTTCTTT
CASSFSRQTEAFF
>-|TRBV9|TRBJ2-7|TRBD2
TGTGCCAGCAGCGTAGCGGGAGGGCAGAACGAGCAGTACTTC
CASSVAGGQNEQYF
>-|TRBV12-3/TRBV12-4|TRBJ1-1|TRBD1
TGTGCCAGCAGTTTTCCGGGACAGGGCAAGAACACTGAAGCTTTCTTT
CASSFPGQGKNTEAFF
>many|TRBV6-1|TRBJ1-5|TRBD1
TGTGCCAGCAGTGCCGACAGGGTTGGGCAGCCCCAGCATTTT
CASSADRVGQPQHF
>many|TRBV20-1|TRBJ2-3|TRBD2
TGCAGTGCTCAAAGCCGAACGACTAGCGGGAGGGCTAGCACAGATACGCAGTATTTT
CSAQSRTTSGRASTDTQYF
>many|TRBV7-3|TRBJ1-1|TRBD1
TGTGCCAGCAGTTACAGGGGAGGGACTGAAGCTTTCTTT
CASSYRGGTEAFF
>many|TRBV7-8|TRBJ1-2|-
TGTGCCAGCAGCCGTTCGCAAATCCAAGCCAAATATGGCTACACCTTC
CASSRSQIQAKYGYTF
>-|TRBV10-3|TRBJ2-5|-
TGTGCCATCAGTGCACAGGCTAGCCAAGAGACCCAGTACTTC
CAISAQASQETQYF
>-|TRBV5-1|TRBJ2-1|-
TGCGCCAGCAGAGGGCAGGGCAAATTCTACTCCTACAATGAGCAGTTCTTC
CASRGQGKFYSYNEQFF
>many|TRBV6-6|TRBJ2-2|-
TGTGCCAGCAGTTACCGGCGGGCAGGGAACACCGGGGAGCTGTTTTTT
CASSYRRAGNTGELFF
>-|TRBV12-3/TRBV12-4|TRBJ2-6|TRBD1
TGTGCCAGCAGGCCCGGGACAGCTTACTTCCTGACTTTC
CASRPGTAYFLTF
>-|TRBV15|TRBJ2-7|-
TGTGCCACCAGCAGCTGGGACCGACCGCAGGATGAGCAGTACTTC
CATSSWDRPQDEQYF
>few|TRBV6-1|TRBJ2-5|-
TGTGCCAGCAGTGGGACAGCCCAAGAGACCCAGTACTTC
CASSGTAQETQYF
>-|TRBV12-3/TRBV12-4|TRBJ2-2|-
TGTGCCAGCAGTTTGACGGGGGGGGAGCTGTTTTTT
CASSLTGGELFF
>-|TRBV11-2|TRBJ2-5|-
TGTGCCAGCAGGTCGACAGAGACCCAGTACTTC
CASRSTETQYF
>many|TRBV15|TRBJ2-3|TRBD2
TGTGCCACCAGCAGAGGATTCTTCTCACTAGCGGGAGGGGCAGATACGCAGTATTTT
CATSRGFFSLAGGADTQYF
>many|TRBV20-1|TRBJ1-5|TRBD1
TGCAGTGCCCCGGACAGGGAATCCGATCAGCCCCAGCATTTT
CSAPDRESDQPQHF
>-|TRBV2|TRBJ1-1|TRBD1
TGTGCCAGCAGTACATATCCGGGACAGGGAAACACTGAAGCTTTCTTT
CASSTYPGQGNTEAFF
>many|TRBV2|TRBJ2-7|-
TGTGCCAGCAGTGAAGCGCCCGGGGGCTCCTACGAGCAGTACTTC
CASSEAPGGSYEQYF
>few|TRBV18|TRBJ1-2|-
TGTGCCAGCTCACCACCGGTGGGGCAGGGCTATGGCTACACCTTC
CASSPPVGQGYGYTF
>-|TRBV7-9|TRBJ2-6|TRBD1
TGTGCCAGCAGCCAAGGGGGCGCATTGACTTTC
CASSQGGALTF
>many|TRBV5-1|TRBJ1-1|-
TGCGCCAGCAGCTCGCTTGGGGGTGAAGCTTTCTTT
CASSSLGGEAFF
>-|TRBV2|TRBJ2-7|TRBD2
TGTGCCAGCGATGACTCTAGCGGGAGGGCCTACGAGCAGTACTTC
CASDDSSGRAYEQYF
>-|TRBV6-5|TRBJ1-1|-
TGTGCCAGCTCACCCCGACGAGGTACGGGCTTTCTTCCAGCTTTCTTT
CASSPRRGTGFLPAFF
>-|TRBV7-6|TRBJ2-1|-
TGTGCCGGCAGCCCCGGGATCCCAGGACGACATGAGCAGTTCTTC
CAGSPGIPGRHEQFF
>many|TRBV20-1|TRBJ2-7|-
TGCAGTGCTAGGTTCTCCTACGAGCAGTACTTC
CSARFSYEQYF
>-|TRBV28|TRBJ1-5|-
TGTGCCAGCAGTTTCGCTCAGCCCCAGCATTTT
CASSFAQPQHF
>-|TRBV10-3|TRBJ2-5|TRBD2
TGTGCCGTCAGTTCTGGGCGGGAGGGCCAAGAGACCCAGTACTTC
CAVSSGREGQETQYF
>many|TRBV5-1|TRBJ2-2|TRBD2
TGCGCCAGCAGCATCGGACTAGCGGGAGGAGAGGAGCTGTTTTTT
CASSIGLAGGEELFF
>many|TRBV13|TRBJ2-2|TRBD2
TGTGCCAGCAGCCGGGGACTAGCGGGAGGAGGTTACACCGGGGAGCTGTTTTTT
CASSRGLAGGGYTGELFF
>-|TRBV7-9|TRBJ2-3|TRBD2
TGTGCCAGCAGTCATTTAGCGGGAGTGACAGATACGCAGTATTTT
CASSHLAGVTDTQYF
>once|TRBV5-6|TRBJ2-2|-
TGTGCCAGCAGCCAGGAAAGGTCCGGGGAGCTGTTTTTT
CASSQERSGELFF
>few|TRBV2|TRBJ1-1|-
TGTGCCAGCAGTTTCGAGCGGGTTTTCATGAACACTGAAGCTTTCTTT
CASSFERVFMNTEAFF
>many|TRBV12-3/TRBV12-4|TRBJ1-5|-
TGTGCCAGCAGCTCTACAGAGAGCAATCAGCCCCAGCATTTT
CASSSTESNQPQHF
>many|TRBV9|TRBJ1-6|TRBD1
TGTGCCAGCAGCGTCGGGACAGGAGGTTCACCCCTCCACTTT
CASSVGTGGSPLHF
>many|TRBV5-1|TRBJ2-3|TRBD2
TGCGCCAGCAACCCGTCGGCTAGCGGGACAGATACGCAGTATTTT
CASNPSASGTDTQYF
>-|TRBV7-6|TRBJ1-4|TRBD1
TGTGCCAGCAGCTTGCCACCGGGACAGGGGAATGAAAAACTGTTTTTT
CASSLPPGQGNEKLFF
>-|TRBV27|TRBJ2-3|-
TGTGCCAGCAGTTTAGCCTACTCAGATACGCAGTATTTT
CASSLAYSDTQYF
>many|TRBV7-4|TRBJ2-5|-
TGTGCCATTAGGGGCAGCCAAGAGACCCAGTACTTC
CAIRGSQETQYF
>many|TRBV29-1|TRBJ2-7|TRBD2
TGCAGCGTTGAAGTGTATAGCGGGAGGCCTACCTCCTACGAGCAGTACTTC
CSVEVYSGRPTSYEQYF
>many|TRBV5-1|TRBJ1-1|-
TGCGCCAGCAGCTTGGTGGGGGACACTGAAGCTTTCTTT
CASSLVGDTEAFF
>many|TRBV11-2|TRBJ1-6|-
TGTGCCAGCAGCTTAGATCTGAGCCGCTCCTATAATTCACCCCTCCACTTT
CASSLDLSRSYNSPLHF
>-|TRBV2|TRBJ1-1|TRBD1
TGTGCCAGCAGTGAAGGGGACAGGGCGAACACTGAAGCTTTCTTT
CASSEGDRANTEAFF
>many|TRBV2|TRBJ2-3|TRBD2
TGTGCCAGCGGGGCCCCTAGCGGAACTAGCACAGATACGCAGTATTTT
CASGAPSGTSTDTQYF
>many|TRBV7-2|TRBJ2-3|-
TGTGCCAGCAGCTTAGCTGGCGGGACCACAGATACGCAGTATTTT
CASSLAGGTTDTQYF
>-|TRBV7-2|TRBJ2-5|TRBD2
TGTGCCTGCGCGGGAGTAGCGGGCCGACAAGAGACCCAGTACTTC
CACAGVAGRQETQYF
>-|TRBV10-3|TRBJ1-2|-
TGTGCCATCAGTGACGACCGGCCCTGGCACTATGGCTACACCTTC
CAISDDRPWHYGYTF
>-|TRBV9|TRBJ1-2|TRBD1
TGTGCCAGCAGCCCAGGGACAGGGGCCTCTGGAGGCCACACCTTC
CASSPGTGASGGHTF
>many|TRBV2|TRBJ2-7|-
TGTGCCAGCAAAGGCCTCCTCGTCGGGGCGGGTTCCTACGAGCAGTACTTC
CASKGLLVGAGSYEQYF
>-|TRBV20-1|TRBJ2-5|TRBD1
TGCAGTGCGTGGGACAGGGGGCAAGAGACCCAGTACTTC
CSAWDRGQETQYF
>many|TRBV24-1|TRBJ2-5|TRBD2
TGTGCCACCAGTGATACTAGCGGGAGTTTAGGCGGCCGGGAGACCCAGTACTTC
CATSDTSGSLGGRETQYF
>medium-sized|TRBV7-9|TRBJ2-5|-
TGTGCCAGCGGTCTTGGCTCGGGCAACCAAGAGACCCAGTACTTC
CASGLGSGNQETQYF
>-|TRBV7-2|TRBJ2-5|-
TGCGCCAGCAGCCAAGACCGTCTCCCAGCTGGGACCCAGTACTTC
CASSQDRLPAGTQYF
>many|TRBV2|TRBJ1-1|TRBD1
TGTGCCAGCAGCCTAGACAGGGCTAACACTGAAGCTTTCTTT
CASSLDRANTEAFF
>many|TRBV20-1|TRBJ2-7|TRBD2
TGCAGTGCCCCAACAGCGGGAGGGAAAGCCTACGAGCAGTACTTC
CSAPTAGGKAYEQYF
>many|TRBV20-1|TRBJ1-5|-
TGCAGTATGGGGGATGGTGGTCAGCCCCAGCATTTT
CSMGDGGQPQHF
>-|TRBV14|TRBJ1-4|-
TGTGCCAGCAGCCAGAACGAGCAAGGATACGAAAAACTGTTTTTT
CASSQNEQGYEKLFF
>-|TRBV10-3|TRBJ2-2|TRBD1
TGTGCCACCAAGGGACAGGGAGGGTCCACCGGGGAGCTGTTTTTT
CATKGQGGSTGELFF
>-|TRBV7-8|TRBJ2-6|-
TGTGCCAGCAGTGAAGGAGGGGCTGGGGCCAACGTCCTGACTTTC
CASSEGGAGANVLTF